This record looks at one T cell receptor (beta chain) sequence and its context. The authors' processing: Amplifying reference gene primers gave estimates of nucleated cell counts. Repertoires were generated with immunoSEQ multiplex PCR, while TCRdb's copy carries only in-frame clones and drops some. The V and J calls and clone size are taken from that table; D and trimming were inferred from the DNA. The profile covers over 150,000 clones, with roughly four fifths appearing a single time and 29% taken by the ten largest. This record belongs to a study of blood T cell repertoires in COVID-19. Study-level information: Samples came from the United States, Italy and Spain, spanning acute and convalescent COVID-19. PBMCs, B-cell-depleted T cells, or T cells provided the cDNA or gDNA that made up the material.

The CDR3 loop spans 17 amino acids. CDR1 SGHVS and CDR2 FNYEAQ come from the germline V gene. With V trimmed by 4 bases and J by 0 bases, 9 bases remained unmatched. Sequencing was done on a sample of peripheral blood. The sequence derives from a woman in her sixties with acute or convalescent COVID-19. The chain is built from TRBV7-6 and TRBJ2-1; 7 nucleotides agree with TRBD1. The CDR3: CASSSQGGQSSYNEQFF. The CDR3 bases are TGTGCCAGCAGCTCGCAAGGGGGACAGAGCTCCTACAATGAGCAGTTCTTC.